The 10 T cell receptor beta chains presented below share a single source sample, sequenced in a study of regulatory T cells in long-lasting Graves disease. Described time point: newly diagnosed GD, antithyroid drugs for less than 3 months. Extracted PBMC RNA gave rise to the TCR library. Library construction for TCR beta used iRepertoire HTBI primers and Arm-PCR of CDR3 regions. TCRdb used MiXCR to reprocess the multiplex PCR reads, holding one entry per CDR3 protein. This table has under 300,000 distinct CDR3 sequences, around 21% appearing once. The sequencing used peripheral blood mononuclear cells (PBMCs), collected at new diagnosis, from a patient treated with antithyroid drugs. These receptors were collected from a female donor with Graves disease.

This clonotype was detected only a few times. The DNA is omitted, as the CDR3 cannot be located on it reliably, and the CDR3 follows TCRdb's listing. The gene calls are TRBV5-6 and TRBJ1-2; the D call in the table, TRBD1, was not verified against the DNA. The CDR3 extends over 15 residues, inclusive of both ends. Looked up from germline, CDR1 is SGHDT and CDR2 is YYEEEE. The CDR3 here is CASSWGWAGGNGCTF.

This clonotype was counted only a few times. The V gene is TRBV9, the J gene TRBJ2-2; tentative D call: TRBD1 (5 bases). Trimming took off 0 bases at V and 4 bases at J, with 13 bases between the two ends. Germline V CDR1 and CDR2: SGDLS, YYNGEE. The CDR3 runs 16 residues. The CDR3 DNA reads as TGTGCCAGCAGCGTAGGGGTAGGGGTAGGCACCGGGGAGCTGTTTTTT. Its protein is CASSVGVGVGTGELFF.

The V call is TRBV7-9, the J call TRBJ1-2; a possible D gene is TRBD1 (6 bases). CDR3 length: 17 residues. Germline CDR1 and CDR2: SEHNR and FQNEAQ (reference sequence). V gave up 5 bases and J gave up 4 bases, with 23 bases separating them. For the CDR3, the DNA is TGTGCCAGCAGCAGCCCGTTGTGGGGGCCACTTACCTATGGCTACACCTTC. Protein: CASSSPLWGPLTYGYTF.

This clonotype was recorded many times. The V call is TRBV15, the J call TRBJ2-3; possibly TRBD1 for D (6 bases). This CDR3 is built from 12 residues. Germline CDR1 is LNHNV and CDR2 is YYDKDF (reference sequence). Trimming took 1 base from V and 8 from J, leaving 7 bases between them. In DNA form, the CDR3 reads TGTGCCACCAGCAGAGGAGGGGGTACGCAGTATTTT. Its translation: CATSRGGGTQYF. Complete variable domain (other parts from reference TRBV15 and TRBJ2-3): DAMVIQNPRYQVTQFGKPVTLSCSQTLNHNVMYWYQQKSSQAPKLLFHYYDKDFNNEADTPDNFQSRRPNTSFCFLDIRSPGLGDTAMYLCATSRGGGTQYFGPGTRLTVL.

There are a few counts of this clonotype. The CDR3 DNA reads TGTGCCAGCAGTGACGGCTCCTCGGGAGAGCAGTTCTTC. Protein: CASSDGSSGEQFF. The gene calls are TRBV2 and TRBJ2-1; weak D call: TRBD2 (5 bases). Germline CDR1 SNHLY, CDR2 FYNNEI. Trimming took 3 bases from V and 10 from J, leaving 13 bases between them. The CDR3 length is 13 residues.

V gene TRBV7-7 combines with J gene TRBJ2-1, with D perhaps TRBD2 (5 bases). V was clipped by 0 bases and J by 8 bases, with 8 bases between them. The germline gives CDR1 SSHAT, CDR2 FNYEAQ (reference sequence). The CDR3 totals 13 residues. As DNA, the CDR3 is TGTGCCAGCAGCTTAGCAACTAGGGATGAGCAGTTCTTC. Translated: CASSLATRDEQFF.

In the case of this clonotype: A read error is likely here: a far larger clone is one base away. CDR3 DNA: TGTGCCAGCAGCTGGGCAGGGTGGGACACTGAAGCTTTCTTT. It is translated as CASSWAGWDTEAFF. V gene TRBV7-2 combines with J gene TRBJ1-1, with a weak D call TRBD1 (5 bases). Germline V lookup: CDR1 SGHTA, CDR2 FQGNSA. CDR3 length equals 14 residues. With 4 bases removed from V and 3 bases from J, the gap between germline ends came to 12 bases.

The CDR3 bases are TGTGCCAGCAGTGACACAGGGGGATACACCGGGGAGCTGTTTTTT. Amino acid sequence: CASSDTGGYTGELFF. This sequence joins TRBV2 and TRBJ2-2, with 8 bases fitting TRBD1. With 3 bases clipped from V and 3 bases from J, the junction kept 3 bases outside the gene matches. Per the germline V gene, CDR1 is SNHLY and CDR2 is FYNNEI. The CDR3 length is 15 residues.

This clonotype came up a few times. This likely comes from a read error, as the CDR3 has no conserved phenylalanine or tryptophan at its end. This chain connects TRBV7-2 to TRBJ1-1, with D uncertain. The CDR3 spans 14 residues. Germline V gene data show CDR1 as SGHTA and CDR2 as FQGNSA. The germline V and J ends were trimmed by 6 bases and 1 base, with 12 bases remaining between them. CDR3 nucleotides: TGTGCCAGCAGACCCGACGGGAGGAACACTGAAGCTTTCCTT. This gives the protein CASRPDGRNTEAFL.

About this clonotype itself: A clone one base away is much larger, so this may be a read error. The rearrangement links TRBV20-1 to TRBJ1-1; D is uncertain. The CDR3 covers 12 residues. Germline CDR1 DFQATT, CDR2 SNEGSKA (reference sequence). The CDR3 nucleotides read TGCAGCCAACGTAGGGAGAACACTGAAGCTTTCTTT. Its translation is CSQRRENTEAFF.